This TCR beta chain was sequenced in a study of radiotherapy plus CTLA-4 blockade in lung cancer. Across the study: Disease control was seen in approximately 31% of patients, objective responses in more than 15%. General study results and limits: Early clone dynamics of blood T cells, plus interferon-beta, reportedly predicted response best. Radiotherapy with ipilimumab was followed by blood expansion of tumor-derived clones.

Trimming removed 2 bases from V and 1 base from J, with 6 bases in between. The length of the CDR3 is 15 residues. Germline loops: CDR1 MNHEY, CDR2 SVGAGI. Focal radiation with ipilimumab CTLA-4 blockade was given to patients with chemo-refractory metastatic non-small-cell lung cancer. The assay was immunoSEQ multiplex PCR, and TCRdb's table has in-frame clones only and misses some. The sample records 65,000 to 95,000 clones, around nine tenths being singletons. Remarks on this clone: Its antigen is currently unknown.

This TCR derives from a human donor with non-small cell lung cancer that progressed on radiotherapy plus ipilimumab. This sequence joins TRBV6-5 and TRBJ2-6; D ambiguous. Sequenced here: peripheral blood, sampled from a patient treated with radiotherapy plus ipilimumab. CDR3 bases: TGTGCCAGCAGTTACGCGGTGTCTGGGGCCAACGTCCTGACTTTC. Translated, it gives CASSYAVSGANVLTF.